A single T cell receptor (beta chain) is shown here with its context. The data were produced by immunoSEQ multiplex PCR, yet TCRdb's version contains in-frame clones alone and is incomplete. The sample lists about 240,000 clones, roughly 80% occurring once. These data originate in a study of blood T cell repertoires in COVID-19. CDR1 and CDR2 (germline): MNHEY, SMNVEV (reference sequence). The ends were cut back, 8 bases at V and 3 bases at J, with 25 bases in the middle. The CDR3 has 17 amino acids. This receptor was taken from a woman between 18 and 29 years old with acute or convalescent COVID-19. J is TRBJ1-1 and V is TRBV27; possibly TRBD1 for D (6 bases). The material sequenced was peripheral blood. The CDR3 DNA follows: TGTGCCAGCTTCGCGGTTTCGTACCGGGACACCGACACTGAAGCTTTCTTT. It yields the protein CASFAVSYRDTDTEAFF.